This T cell receptor beta chain is drawn from a study of blood T cell repertoires in COVID-19. Study summary: The United States, Italy and Spain supplied acute and convalescent COVID-19 samples.

Looked up from germline, CDR1 is LGHDT and CDR2 is YNNKEL (reference sequence). This CDR3 spans 18 amino acids. Trimming removed 5 bases at V and 4 bases at J, with 21 bases between. Produced via immunoSEQ multiplex PCR; TCRdb's table is partial and in-frame only. The sample has nearly 70,000 clones; about nine tenths are singletons. The chain has TRBV3-1 (or the pseudogene TRBV3-2) and TRBJ1-6, with TRBD1 as a possible D gene (5 bases). The sequence came from a woman aged 70-85 years with acute or convalescent COVID-19. Sequenced: peripheral blood. The CDR3 DNA follows: TGTGCCAGCAGCTCCGTCGGGGGGGGGATGGATTATAATTCACCCCTCCACTTT. It codes for CASSSVGGGMDYNSPLHF.